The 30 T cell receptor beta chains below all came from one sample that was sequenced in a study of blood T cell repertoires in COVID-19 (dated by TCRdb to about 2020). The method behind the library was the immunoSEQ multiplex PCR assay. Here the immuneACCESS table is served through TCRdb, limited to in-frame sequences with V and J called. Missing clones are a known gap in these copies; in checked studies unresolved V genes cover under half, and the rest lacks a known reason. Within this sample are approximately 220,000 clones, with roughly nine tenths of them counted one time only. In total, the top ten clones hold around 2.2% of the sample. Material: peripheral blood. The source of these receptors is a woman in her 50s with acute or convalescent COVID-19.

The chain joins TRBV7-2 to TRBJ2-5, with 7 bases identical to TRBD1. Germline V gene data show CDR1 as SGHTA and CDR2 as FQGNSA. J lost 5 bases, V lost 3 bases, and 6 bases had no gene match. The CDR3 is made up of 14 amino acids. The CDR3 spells CASSFRTGRETQYF. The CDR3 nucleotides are TGTGCCAGCAGCTTCAGGACAGGACGGGAGACCCAGTACTTC.

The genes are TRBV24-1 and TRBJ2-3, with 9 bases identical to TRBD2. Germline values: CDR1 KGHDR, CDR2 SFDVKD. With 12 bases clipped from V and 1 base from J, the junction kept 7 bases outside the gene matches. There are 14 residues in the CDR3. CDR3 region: CASSSGEGTDTQYF. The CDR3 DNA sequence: TGTGCCTCCTCTAGCGGGGAGGGCACAGATACGCAGTATTTT.

CDR3 in amino acids: CASSLDPTGLGYTF. The CDR3 DNA reads TGCGCCAGCAGCTTGGATCCTACAGGGTTAGGCTACACCTTC. The J gene is TRBJ1-2, the V gene TRBV5-1, with a possible D match to TRBD1 (6 bases). Deletions cut 0 bases from V and 8 bases from J, with 14 bases between. The CDR3 totals 14 residues. The germline CDR1 and CDR2 sequences are SGHRS and YFSETQ. Drawing the rest from reference TRBV5-1 and TRBJ1-2, the complete variable domain is KAGVTQTPRYLIKTRGQQVTLSCSPISGHRSVSWYQQTPGQGLQFLFEYFSETQRNKGNFPGRFSGRQFSNSRSEMNVSTLELGDSALYLCASSLDPTGLGYTFGSGTRLTVV.

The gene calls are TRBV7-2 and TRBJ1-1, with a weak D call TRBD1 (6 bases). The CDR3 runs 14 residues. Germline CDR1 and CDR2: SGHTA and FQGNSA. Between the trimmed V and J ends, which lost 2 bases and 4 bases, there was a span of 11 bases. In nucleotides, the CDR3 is TGTGCCAGCAGCTTAAATCCACAGGGCACTGAAGCTTTCTTT. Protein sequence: CASSLNPQGTEAFF. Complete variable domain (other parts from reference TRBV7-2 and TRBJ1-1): GAGVSQSPSNKVTEKGKDVELRCDPISGHTALYWYRQSLGQGLEFLIYFQGNSAPDKSGLPSDRFSAERTGGSVSTLTIQRTQQEDSAVYLCASSLNPQGTEAFFGQGTRLTVV.

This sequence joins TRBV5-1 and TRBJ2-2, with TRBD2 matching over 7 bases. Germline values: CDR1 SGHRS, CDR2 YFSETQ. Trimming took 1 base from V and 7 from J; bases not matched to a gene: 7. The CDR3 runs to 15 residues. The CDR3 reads CASSLPSGGSGELFF. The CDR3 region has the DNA TGCGCCAGCAGCTTGCCTAGCGGTGGTAGCGGGGAGCTGTTTTTT. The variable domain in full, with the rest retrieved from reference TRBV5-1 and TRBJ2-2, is KAGVTQTPRYLIKTRGQQVTLSCSPISGHRSVSWYQQTPGQGLQFLFEYFSETQRNKGNFPGRFSGRQFSNSRSEMNVSTLELGDSALYLCASSLPSGGSGELFFGEGSRLTVL.

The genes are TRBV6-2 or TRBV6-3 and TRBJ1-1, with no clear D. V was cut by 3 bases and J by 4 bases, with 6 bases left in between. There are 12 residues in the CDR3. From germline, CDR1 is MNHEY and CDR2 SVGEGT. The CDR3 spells CASSYPFTEAFF. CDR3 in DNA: TGTGCCAGCAGTTATCCGTTCACTGAAGCTTTCTTT.

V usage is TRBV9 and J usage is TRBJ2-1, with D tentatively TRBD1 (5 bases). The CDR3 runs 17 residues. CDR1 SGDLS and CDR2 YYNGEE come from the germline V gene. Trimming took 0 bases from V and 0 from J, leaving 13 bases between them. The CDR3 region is CASSVDQGASSYNEQFF. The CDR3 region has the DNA TGTGCCAGCAGCGTAGATCAGGGCGCCAGCTCCTACAATGAGCAGTTCTTC. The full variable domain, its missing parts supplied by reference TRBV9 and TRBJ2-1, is DSGVTQTPKHLITATGQRVTLRCSPRSGDLSVYWYQQSLDQGLQFLIQYYNGEERAKGNILERFSAQQFPDLHSELNLSSLELGDSALYFCASSVDQGASSYNEQFFGPGTRLTVL.

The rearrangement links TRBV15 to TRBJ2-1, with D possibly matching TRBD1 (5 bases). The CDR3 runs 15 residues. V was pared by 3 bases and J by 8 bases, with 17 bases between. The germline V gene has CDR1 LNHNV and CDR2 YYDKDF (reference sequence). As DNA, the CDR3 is TGTGCCACCAGCAGTCAGGGCGACGCGATGGATGAGCAGTTCTTC. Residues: CATSSQGDAMDEQFF.

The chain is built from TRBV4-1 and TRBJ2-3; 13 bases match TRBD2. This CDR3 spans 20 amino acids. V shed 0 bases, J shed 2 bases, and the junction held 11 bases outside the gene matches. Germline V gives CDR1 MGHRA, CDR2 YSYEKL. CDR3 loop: CASSQDGGLAGHEDTDTQYF. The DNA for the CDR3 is TGCGCCAGCAGCCAAGATGGGGGACTAGCGGGACATGAGGACACAGATACGCAGTATTTT.

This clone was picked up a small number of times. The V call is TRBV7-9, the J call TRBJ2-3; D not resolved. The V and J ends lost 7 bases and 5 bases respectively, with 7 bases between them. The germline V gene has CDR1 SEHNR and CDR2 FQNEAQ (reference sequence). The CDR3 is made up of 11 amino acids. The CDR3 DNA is TGTGCCAGCACCTCGGGAGATACGCAGTATTTT. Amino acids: CASTSGDTQYF.

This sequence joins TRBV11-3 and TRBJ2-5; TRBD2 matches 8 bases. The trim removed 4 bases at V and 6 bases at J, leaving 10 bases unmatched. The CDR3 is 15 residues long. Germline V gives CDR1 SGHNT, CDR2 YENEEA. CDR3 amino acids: CASSSGGWVFQTQYF. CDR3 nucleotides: TGTGCCAGCAGCTCGGGAGGGTGGGTCTTCCAGACCCAGTACTTC.

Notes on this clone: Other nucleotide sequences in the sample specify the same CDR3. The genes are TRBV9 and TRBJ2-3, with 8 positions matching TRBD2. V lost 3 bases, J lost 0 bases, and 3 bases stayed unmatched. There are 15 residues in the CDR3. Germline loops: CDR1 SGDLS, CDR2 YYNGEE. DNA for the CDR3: TGTGCCAGCAGCGCCCCTAGCGGGAGCACAGATACGCAGTATTTT. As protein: CASSAPSGSTDTQYF.

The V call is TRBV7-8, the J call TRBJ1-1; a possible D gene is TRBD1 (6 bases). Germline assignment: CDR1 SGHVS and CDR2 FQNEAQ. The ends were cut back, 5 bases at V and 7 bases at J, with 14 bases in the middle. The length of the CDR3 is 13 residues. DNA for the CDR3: TGTGCCAGCAGCCTGCACAGGGACGTTGAAGCTTTCTTT. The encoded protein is CASSLHRDVEAFF.

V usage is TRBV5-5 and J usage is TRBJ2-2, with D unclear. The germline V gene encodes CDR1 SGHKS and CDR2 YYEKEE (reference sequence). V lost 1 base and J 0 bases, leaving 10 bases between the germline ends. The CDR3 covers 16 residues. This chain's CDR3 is CASSLIRVANTGELFF. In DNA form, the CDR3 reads TGTGCCAGCAGCTTGATCCGGGTCGCGAACACCGGGGAGCTGTTTTTT.

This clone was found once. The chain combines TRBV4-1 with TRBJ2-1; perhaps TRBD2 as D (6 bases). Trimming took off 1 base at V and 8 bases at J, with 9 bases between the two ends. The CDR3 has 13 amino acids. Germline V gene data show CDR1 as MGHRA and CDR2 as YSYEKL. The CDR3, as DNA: TGCGCCAGCAGCCAAGTGACTAGTTATGAGCAGTTCTTC. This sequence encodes CASSQVTSYEQFF.

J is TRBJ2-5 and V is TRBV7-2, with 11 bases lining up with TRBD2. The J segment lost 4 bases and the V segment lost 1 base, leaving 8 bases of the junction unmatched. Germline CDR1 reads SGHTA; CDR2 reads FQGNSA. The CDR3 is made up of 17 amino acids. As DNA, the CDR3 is TGTGCCAGCAGCTTAGGACTAGCGGGGAGGGAAGGAGAGACCCAGTACTTC. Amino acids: CASSLGLAGREGETQYF. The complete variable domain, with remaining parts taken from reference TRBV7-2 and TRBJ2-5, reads GAGVSQSPSNKVTEKGKDVELRCDPISGHTALYWYRQSLGQGLEFLIYFQGNSAPDKSGLPSDRFSAERTGGSVSTLTIQRTQQEDSAVYLCASSLGLAGREGETQYFGPGTRLLVL.

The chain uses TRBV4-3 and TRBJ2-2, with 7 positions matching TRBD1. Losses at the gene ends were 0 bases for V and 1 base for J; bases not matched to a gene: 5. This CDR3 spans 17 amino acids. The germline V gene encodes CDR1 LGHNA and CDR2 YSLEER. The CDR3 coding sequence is TGCGCCAGCAGCCAAGATTCGGCAGGGGGGAACACCGGGGAGCTGTTTTTT. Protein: CASSQDSAGGNTGELFF.

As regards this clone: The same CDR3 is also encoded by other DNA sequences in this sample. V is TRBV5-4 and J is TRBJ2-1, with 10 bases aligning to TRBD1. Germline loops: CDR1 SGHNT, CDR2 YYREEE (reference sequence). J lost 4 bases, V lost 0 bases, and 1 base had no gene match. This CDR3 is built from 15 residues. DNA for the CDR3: TGTGCCAGCAGCTTGGGACAGGGGGCATACAATGAGCAGTTCTTC. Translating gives CASSLGQGAYNEQFF. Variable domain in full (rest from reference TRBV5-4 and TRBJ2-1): ETGVTQSPTHLIKTRGQQVTLRCSSQSGHNTVSWYQQALGQGPQFIFQYYREEENGRGNFPPRFSGLQFPNYSSELNVNALELDDSALYLCASSLGQGAYNEQFFGPGTRLTVL.

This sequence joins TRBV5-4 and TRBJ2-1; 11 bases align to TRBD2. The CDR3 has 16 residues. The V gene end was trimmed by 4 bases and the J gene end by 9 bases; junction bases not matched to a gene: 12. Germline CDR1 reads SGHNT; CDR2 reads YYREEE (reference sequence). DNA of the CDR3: TGTGCCAGCAGCCCATCCACTAGCGGGAGATCAATTGAGCAGTTCTTC. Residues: CASSPSTSGRSIEQFF.

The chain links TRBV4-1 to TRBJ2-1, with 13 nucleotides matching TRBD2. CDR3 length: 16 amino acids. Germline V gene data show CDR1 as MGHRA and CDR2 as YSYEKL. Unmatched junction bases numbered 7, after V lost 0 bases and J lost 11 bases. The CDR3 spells CASSQDAGLAGAQQFF. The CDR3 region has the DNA TGCGCCAGCAGCCAAGATGCCGGACTAGCGGGAGCGCAGCAGTTCTTC.

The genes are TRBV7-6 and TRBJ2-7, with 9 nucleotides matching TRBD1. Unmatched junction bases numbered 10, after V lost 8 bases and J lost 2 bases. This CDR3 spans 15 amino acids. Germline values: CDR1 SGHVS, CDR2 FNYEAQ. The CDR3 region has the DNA TGTGCCAGCGGGAGTGGGACAGGGTTAACCTACGAGCAGTACTTC. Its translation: CASGSGTGLTYEQYF.

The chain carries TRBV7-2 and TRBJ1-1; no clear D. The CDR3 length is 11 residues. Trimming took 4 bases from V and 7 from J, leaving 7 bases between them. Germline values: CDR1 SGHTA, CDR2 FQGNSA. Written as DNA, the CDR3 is TGTGCCAGCAGCTGGGAGCTTGAAGCTTTCTTT. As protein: CASSWELEAFF.

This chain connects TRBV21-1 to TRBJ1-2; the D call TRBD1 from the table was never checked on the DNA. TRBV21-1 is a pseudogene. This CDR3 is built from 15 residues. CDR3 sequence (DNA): TGTGCCAGCAGCAAACGGACAGGGTGTTGCTATGGCTACACCTTC. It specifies CASSKRTGCCYGYTF.

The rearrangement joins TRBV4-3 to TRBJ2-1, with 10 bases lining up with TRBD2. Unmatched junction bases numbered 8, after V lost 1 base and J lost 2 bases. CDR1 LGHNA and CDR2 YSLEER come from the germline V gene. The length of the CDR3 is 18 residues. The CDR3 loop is CASSQAAGLAETYNEQFF. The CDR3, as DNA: TGCGCCAGCAGCCAAGCGGCAGGACTAGCGGAAACCTACAATGAGCAGTTCTTC.

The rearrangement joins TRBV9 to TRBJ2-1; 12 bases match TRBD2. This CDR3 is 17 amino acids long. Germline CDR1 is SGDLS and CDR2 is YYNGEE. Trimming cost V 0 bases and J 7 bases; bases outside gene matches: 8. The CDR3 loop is CASSVASGGAKRNEQFF. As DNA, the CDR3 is TGTGCCAGCAGCGTAGCTAGCGGGGGGGCCAAAAGGAATGAGCAGTTCTTC. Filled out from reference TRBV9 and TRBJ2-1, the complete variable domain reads DSGVTQTPKHLITATGQRVTLRCSPRSGDLSVYWYQQSLDQGLQFLIQYYNGEERAKGNILERFSAQQFPDLHSELNLSSLELGDSALYFCASSVASGGAKRNEQFFGPGTRLTVL.

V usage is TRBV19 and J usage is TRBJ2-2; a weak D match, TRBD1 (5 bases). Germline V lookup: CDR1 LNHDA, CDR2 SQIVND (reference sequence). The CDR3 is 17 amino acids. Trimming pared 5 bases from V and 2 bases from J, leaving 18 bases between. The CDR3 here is CASSPFTRARNTGELFF. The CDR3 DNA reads TGTGCCAGTAGTCCGTTTACCAGGGCAAGAAACACCGGGGAGCTGTTTTTT.

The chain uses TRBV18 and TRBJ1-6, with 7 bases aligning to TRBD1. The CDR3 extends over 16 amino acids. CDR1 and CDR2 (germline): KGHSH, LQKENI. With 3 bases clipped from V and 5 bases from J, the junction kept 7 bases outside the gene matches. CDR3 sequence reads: CASSPVQGSHNSPLHF. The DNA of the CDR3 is TGTGCCAGCTCACCGGTACAGGGGAGCCATAATTCACCCCTCCACTTT.

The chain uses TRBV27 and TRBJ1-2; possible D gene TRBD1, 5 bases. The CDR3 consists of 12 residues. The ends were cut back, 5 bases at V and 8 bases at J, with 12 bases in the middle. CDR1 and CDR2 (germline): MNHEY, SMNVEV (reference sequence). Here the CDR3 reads CASSPGSGGYTF. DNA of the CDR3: TGTGCCAGCAGTCCAGGGTCTGGCGGCTACACCTTC.

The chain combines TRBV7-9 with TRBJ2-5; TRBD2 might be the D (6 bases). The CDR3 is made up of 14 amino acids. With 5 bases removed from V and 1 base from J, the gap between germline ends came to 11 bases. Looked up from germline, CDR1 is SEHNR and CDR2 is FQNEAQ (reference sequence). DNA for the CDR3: TGTGCCAGCAGCCGGCTAGCGACCCAAGAGACCCAGTACTTC. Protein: CASSRLATQETQYF. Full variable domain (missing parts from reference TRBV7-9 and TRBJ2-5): DTGVSQNPRHKITKRGQNVTFRCDPISEHNRLYWYRQTLGQGPEFLTYFQNEAQLEKSRLLSDRFSAERPKGSFSTLEIQRTEQGDSAMYLCASSRLATQETQYFGPGTRLLVL.

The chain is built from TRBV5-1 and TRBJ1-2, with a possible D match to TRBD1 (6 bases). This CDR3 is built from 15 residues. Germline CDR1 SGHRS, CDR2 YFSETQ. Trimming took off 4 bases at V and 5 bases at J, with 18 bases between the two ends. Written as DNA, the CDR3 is TGCGCCAGCAGCCCCTATGGCCCTACAGGGTATGGCTACACCTTC. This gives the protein CASSPYGPTGYGYTF.